These 20 T cell receptor beta chains were sequenced from one sample in a study of T cells in Graves' hyperthyroidism and ophthalmopathy. Amplification targeted TCR beta CDR3 regions from RNA transcripts. The HTBI primer set drove a first-round RT-PCR of the TCR CDR3. MiXCR, run by TCRdb on the multiplex PCR reads, gives a single entry per CDR3 protein. The sample holds 150,000 or so distinct CDR3 sequences, 9.4% seen once. Material for sequencing was blood. The source of these receptors is a woman under 30 with Graves' hyperthyroidism that later progressed to Graves' ophthalmopathy.

This clonotype has at least ten counts. The chain couples TRBV12-3 or TRBV12-4 to TRBJ2-1; D is possibly TRBD1 or TRBD2 (5 bases each). This CDR3 comprises 16 residues. Trimming took 3 bases from V and 0 from J, leaving 12 bases between them. The CDR3 protein is CASSFRRGASYNEQFF. The CDR3 DNA reads TGTGCCAGCAGTTTTAGGAGAGGGGCCTCCTACAATGAGCAGTTCTTC.

This clonotype was seen just once. The chain recombines TRBV30 with TRBJ1-2; D not certain. The ends were cut back, 4 bases at V and 6 bases at J, with 15 bases in the middle. Looked up from germline, CDR1 is GTSNPN and CDR2 is SVGIG (reference sequence). The CDR3 has 13 residues. In nucleotides, the CDR3 is TGTGCCTGGAAGAACTACGAAGGGCATGGCTACACCTTC. It yields the protein CAWKNYEGHGYTF.

V and J are TRBV20-1 and TRBJ2-5, with 10 bases that match TRBD2. Germline-derived CDR1 and CDR2 are DFQATT and SNEGSKA (reference sequence). This CDR3 is 14 amino acids long. Unmatched junction bases numbered 5, after V lost 2 bases and J lost 5 bases. The DNA for the CDR3 is TGCAGTGCTAGATCCCTAGCGGGAGCCGAGACCCAGTACTTC. Its translation: CSARSLAGAETQYF.

This rearrangement joins TRBV20-1 to TRBJ2-7; possible D gene TRBD1, 6 bases. CDR3 size: 15 residues. V was cut by 0 bases and J by 2 bases, with 14 bases left in between. From germline, CDR1 is DFQATT and CDR2 SNEGSKA (reference sequence). Here the CDR3 reads CSAREEGVIPYEQYF. In DNA form, the CDR3 reads TGCAGTGCTAGAGAAGAGGGGGTTATTCCCTACGAGCAGTACTTC.

The chain links TRBV10-1 to TRBJ2-1, with D unclear. Germline V gives CDR1 WNHNN, CDR2 SYGVQD (reference sequence). V lost 3 bases and J lost 0, with 9 bases in between. The CDR3 covers 15 residues. The CDR3 region is CASSDLKSSYNEQFF. CDR3 coding DNA: TGCGCCAGCAGTGATCTAAAAAGCTCCTACAATGAGCAGTTCTTC.

This clonotype was recorded many times. J is TRBJ2-7 and V is TRBV29-1; D is ambiguous. Germline lookup yields CDR1 SQVTM and CDR2 ANQGSEA. Trimming took 6 bases from V and 2 from J, leaving 11 bases between them. The CDR3 contains 12 residues. CDR3 DNA sequence: TGCAGCGTCCGCAGGAGACCCTACGAGCAGTACTTC. This encodes CSVRRRPYEQYF.

This clonotype has ten or more counts. The CDR3 sequence is CASSPSRRGNYGYTF. CDR3 nucleotides: TGTGCCAGCAGCCCTTCGAGGAGAGGAAACTATGGCTACACCTTC. The genes are TRBV13 and TRBJ1-2; the D is unclear. Germline values: CDR1 PRHDT, CDR2 FYEKMQ (reference sequence). The CDR3 sequence is 15 residues long. Between the trimmed V and J ends, which lost 5 bases and 2 bases, there was a span of 15 bases.

This clonotype showed up many times. This rearrangement joins TRBV12-3 or TRBV12-4 to TRBJ1-5; TRBD1 is a possible D gene (5 bases). The CDR3 contains 15 residues. V lost 3 bases, J lost 2 bases, and 11 bases lay in between. The CDR3 nucleotides read TGTGCCAGCAGTTTCAGGGCTGGAGGCAATCAGCCCCAGCATTTT. Translated, it gives CASSFRAGGNQPQHF.

The chain employs TRBV6-1 and TRBJ2-7; tentative D call: TRBD1 (5 bases). The CDR3 contains 15 residues. Germline CDR1 MNHNS, CDR2 SASEGT. V was shortened by 5 bases and J by 4 bases, with 18 bases between the two germline ends. CDR3 amino acids: CASSPNPGFWYEQYF. The CDR3 nucleotides read TGTGCCAGCAGTCCAAACCCAGGGTTCTGGTACGAGCAGTACTTC.

CDR3 sequence (DNA): TGTGCCAGCAGCCGCATAGGGGCAGGGGTTAGGAGCGAGCAGTACTTC. This encodes CASSRIGAGVRSEQYF. The gene calls are TRBV14 and TRBJ2-7; D is perhaps TRBD1 (6 bases). V lost 4 bases and J 6 bases, leaving 22 bases between the germline ends. This CDR3 has 16 residues. Germline lookup yields CDR1 SGHDN and CDR2 FVKESK.

This clonotype was seen ten or more times. The CDR3 here is CASARGNQREAFF. CDR3 in DNA: TGTGCCAGTGCACGGGGCAATCAAAGAGAAGCTTTCTTT. The chain carries TRBV19 and TRBJ1-1, with a possible D match to TRBD1 (5 bases). Germline lookup yields CDR1 LNHDA and CDR2 SQIVND (reference sequence). The CDR3 contains 13 residues. Deletions cut 8 bases from V and 8 bases from J, with 18 bases between.

This clonotype was seen many times. V and J are TRBV19 and TRBJ1-4; 9 bases agree with TRBD1. This CDR3 is 15 amino acids long. Germline V gene sequence: CDR1 LNHDA, CDR2 SQIVND (reference sequence). The J segment lost 8 bases and the V segment lost 6 bases, leaving 10 bases of the junction unmatched. The CDR3, as DNA: TGTGCCAGTAGCGCGGCGACAGGGGGTCCAGAAAAACTGTTTTTT. Translation: CASSAATGGPEKLFF.

This clonotype was counted many times. This chain joins TRBV5-5 and TRBJ1-4; a weak D match, TRBD1 (6 bases). The germline V gene encodes CDR1 SGHKS and CDR2 YYEKEE (reference sequence). The CDR3 has 14 amino acids. V lost 4 bases to trimming and J lost 8 bases, with 15 bases between them. In DNA, the CDR3 is TGTGCCAGCAGCCTAATCCAGGGGCGAGAAAAACTGTTTTTT. Translating gives CASSLIQGREKLFF.

This clonotype was seen ten or more times. The chain is built from TRBV11-3 and TRBJ2-3; D uncertain. The length of the CDR3 is 15 residues. Germline-derived CDR1 and CDR2 are SGHNT and YENEEA. With 2 bases removed from V and 1 base from J, the gap between germline ends came to 10 bases. The CDR3 loop is CASSLPPWGTDTQYF. The CDR3 DNA follows: TGTGCCAGCAGCTTACCTCCTTGGGGCACAGATACGCAGTATTTT.

This clonotype was seen ten or more times. The CDR3 bases are TGTGCCACCCTGGGGCAGGGCACCAAATCCTACGAGCAGTACTTC. Its protein product is CATLGQGTKSYEQYF. V usage is TRBV6-1 and J usage is TRBJ2-7, with D maybe TRBD1 (5 bases). V dropped 10 bases and J dropped 1 base, with 20 bases sitting between them. CDR3 length equals 15 residues. Germline V gene lookup returns CDR1 MNHNS and CDR2 SASEGT.

This clonotype was recorded at least ten times. The chain joins TRBV24-1 to TRBJ2-3; no clear D. This CDR3 comprises 11 residues. The ends were cut back, 9 bases at V and 3 bases at J, with 6 bases in the middle. Germline V gene data show CDR1 as KGHDR and CDR2 as SFDVKD. The CDR3 loop is CATGKTDTQYF. DNA of the CDR3: TGTGCCACCGGAAAGACAGATACGCAGTATTTT.

This clonotype showed up many times. The CDR3 region has the DNA TGTGCCAGCAGCTTAGATTATTGGGGCGGATTCACCTACGAGCAGTACTTC. It yields the protein CASSLDYWGGFTYEQYF. The V gene is TRBV11-2, the J gene TRBJ2-7; tentative D call: TRBD1 (5 bases). The germline gives CDR1 SGHAT, CDR2 FQNNGV. This CDR3 contains 17 residues. V was cut by 0 bases and J by 2 bases, with 17 bases left in between.

At least ten counts were recorded for this clonotype. The chain joins TRBV18 to TRBJ2-7; the match to TRBD1 covers 9 bases. CDR3 size: 13 residues. With 11 bases clipped from V and 8 bases from J, the junction kept 13 bases outside the gene matches. Germline loops: CDR1 KGHSH, CDR2 LQKENI. CDR3 protein: CAGRSGTGSKQYF. DNA of the CDR3: TGTGCCGGACGATCCGGGACAGGGTCAAAGCAGTACTTC.

This clonotype was detected many times. The rearrangement uses TRBV5-1 and TRBJ2-1, with 12 bases aligning to TRBD2. This CDR3 comprises 15 residues. In germline, CDR1 is SGHRS, CDR2 YFSETQ. Trimming at V came to 4 bases and at J to 7 bases, leaving 6 bases not matched to a gene. The CDR3 here is CASSTGLAGLNEQFF. As DNA, the CDR3 is TGCGCCAGCAGCACAGGACTAGCGGGACTAAATGAGCAGTTCTTC.

This clonotype occurred many times. The chain carries TRBV7-9 and TRBJ1-1; D possibly corresponds to TRBD1 (5 bases). The CDR3 consists of 12 residues. The V end was cut by 5 bases, the J end by 3 bases, with 7 bases between. Germline CDR1 SEHNR, CDR2 FQNEAQ (reference sequence). The CDR3 protein is CASSTRDTEAFF. For the CDR3, the DNA is TGTGCCAGCAGCACCAGGGACACTGAAGCTTTCTTT.